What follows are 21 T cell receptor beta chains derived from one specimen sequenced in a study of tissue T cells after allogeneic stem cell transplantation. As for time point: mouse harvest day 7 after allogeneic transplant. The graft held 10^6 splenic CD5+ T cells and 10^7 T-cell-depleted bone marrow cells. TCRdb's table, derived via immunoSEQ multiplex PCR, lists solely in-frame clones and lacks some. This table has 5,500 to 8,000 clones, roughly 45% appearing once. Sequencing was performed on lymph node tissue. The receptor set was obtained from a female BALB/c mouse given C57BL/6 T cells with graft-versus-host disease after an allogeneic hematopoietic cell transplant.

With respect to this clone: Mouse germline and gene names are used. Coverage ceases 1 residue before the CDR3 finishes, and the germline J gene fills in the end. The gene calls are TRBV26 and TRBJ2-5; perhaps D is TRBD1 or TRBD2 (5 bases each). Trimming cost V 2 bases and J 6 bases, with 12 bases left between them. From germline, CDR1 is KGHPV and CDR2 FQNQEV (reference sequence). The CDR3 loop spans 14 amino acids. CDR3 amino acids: CASSLVGARDTQYF. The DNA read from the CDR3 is TGTGCCAGCAGTCTGGTTGGGGCGAGGGACACCCAGTAC.

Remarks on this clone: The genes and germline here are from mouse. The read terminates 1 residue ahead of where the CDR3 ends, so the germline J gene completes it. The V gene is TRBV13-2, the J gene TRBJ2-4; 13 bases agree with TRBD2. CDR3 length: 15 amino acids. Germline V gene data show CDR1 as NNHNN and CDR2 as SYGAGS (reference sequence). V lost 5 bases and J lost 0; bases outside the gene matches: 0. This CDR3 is CASGGLGGSQNTLYF. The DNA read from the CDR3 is TGTGCCAGCGGGGGACTGGGGGGGAGTCAAAACACCTTGTAC.

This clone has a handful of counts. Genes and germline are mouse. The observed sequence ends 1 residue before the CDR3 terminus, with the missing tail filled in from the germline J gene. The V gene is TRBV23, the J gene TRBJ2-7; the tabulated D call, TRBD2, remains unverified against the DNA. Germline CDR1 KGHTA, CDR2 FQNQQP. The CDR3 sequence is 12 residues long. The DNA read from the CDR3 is TGCTCCAGCCGGACTGGGGGTCGTGAACAGTAC. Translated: CSSRTGGREQY. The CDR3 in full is CSSRTGGREQYF.

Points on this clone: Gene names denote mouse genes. Partial CDR3 DNA: TGTGCTAGGGCAAACTCCGACTACACC. This codes for CARANSDYT. The whole CDR3 is CARANSDYTF. This chain links TRBV17 with TRBJ1-2; D is unresolved. The read comes to an end 1 residue before the CDR3 does, leaving the germline J gene to fill in the end. CDR3 length: 10 amino acids. Trimming removed 9 bases at V and 0 bases at J, with 2 bases between. Looked up from germline, CDR1 is MNHDT and CDR2 is YYDKIL.

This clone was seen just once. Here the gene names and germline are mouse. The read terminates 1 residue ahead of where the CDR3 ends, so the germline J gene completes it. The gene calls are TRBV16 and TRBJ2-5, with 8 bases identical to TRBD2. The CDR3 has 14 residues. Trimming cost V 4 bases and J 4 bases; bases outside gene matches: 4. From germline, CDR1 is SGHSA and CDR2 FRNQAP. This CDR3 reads CASSWGGREDTQYF. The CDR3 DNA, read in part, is TGTGCAAGCAGCTGGGGGGGGCGCGAAGACACCCAGTAC.

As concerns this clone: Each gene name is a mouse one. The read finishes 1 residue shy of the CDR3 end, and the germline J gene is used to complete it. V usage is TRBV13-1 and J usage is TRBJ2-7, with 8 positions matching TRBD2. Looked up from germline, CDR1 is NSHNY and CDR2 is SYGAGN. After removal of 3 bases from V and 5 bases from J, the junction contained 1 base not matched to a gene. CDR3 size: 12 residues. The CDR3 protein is CASSVGGDEQYF. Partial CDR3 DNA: TGTGCCAGCAGTGTGGGGGGGGATGAACAGTAC.

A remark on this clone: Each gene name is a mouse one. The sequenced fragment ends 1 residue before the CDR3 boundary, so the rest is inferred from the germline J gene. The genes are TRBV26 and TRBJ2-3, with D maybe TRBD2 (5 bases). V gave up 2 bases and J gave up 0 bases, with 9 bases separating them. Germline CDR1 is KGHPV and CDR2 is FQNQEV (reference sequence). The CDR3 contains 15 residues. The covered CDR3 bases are TGTGCCAGCAGTCTGAGGTGGGGAAGTGCAGAAACGCTGTAT. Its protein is CASSLRWGSAETLY. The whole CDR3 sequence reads CASSLRWGSAETLYF.

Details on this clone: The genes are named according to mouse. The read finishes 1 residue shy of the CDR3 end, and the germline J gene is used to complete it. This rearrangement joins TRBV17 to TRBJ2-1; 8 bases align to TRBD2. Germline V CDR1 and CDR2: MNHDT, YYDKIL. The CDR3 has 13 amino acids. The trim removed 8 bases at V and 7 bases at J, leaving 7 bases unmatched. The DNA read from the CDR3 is TGTGCTAGCGAGGGGGGGCGAGAAGCTGAGCAGTTC. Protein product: CASEGGREAEQF. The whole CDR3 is CASEGGREAEQFF.

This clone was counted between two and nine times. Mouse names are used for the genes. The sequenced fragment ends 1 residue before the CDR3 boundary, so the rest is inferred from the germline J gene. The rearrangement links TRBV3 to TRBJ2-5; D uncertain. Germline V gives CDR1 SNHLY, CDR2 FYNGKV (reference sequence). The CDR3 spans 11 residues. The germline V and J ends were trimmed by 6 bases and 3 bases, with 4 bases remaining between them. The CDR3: CASSEQDTQYF. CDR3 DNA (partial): TGTGCCAGCAGTGAACAAGACACCCAGTAC.

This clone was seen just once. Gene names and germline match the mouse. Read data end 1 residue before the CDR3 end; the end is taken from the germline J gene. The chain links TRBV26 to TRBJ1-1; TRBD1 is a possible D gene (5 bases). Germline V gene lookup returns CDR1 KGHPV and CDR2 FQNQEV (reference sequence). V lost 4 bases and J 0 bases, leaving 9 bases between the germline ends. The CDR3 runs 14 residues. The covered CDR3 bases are TGTGCCAGCAGTCGACAGAATGCAAACACAGAAGTCTTC. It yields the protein CASSRQNANTEVF. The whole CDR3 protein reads CASSRQNANTEVFF.

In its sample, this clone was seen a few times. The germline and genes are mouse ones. CDR3 DNA (partial): TGTGCCAGCAGTGATGCAGGGGACACCACAGAAGTCTTC. This translates into CASSDAGDTTEVF. The CDR3, in full, reads CASSDAGDTTEVFF. V is TRBV13-1 and J is TRBJ1-1; maybe TRBD1 (6 bases). Read data end 1 residue before the CDR3 end; the end is taken from the germline J gene. Trimming removed 0 bases at V and 4 bases at J, with 10 bases between. There are 14 residues in the CDR3. The germline V gene encodes CDR1 NSHNY and CDR2 SYGAGN.

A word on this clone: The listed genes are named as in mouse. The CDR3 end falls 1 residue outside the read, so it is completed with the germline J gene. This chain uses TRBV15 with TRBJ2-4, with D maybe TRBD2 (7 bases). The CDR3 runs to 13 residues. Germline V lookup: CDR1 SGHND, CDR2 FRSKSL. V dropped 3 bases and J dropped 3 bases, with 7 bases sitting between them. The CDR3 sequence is CASSLGGQNTLYF. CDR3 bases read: TGTGCCAGCAGTTTGGGGGGCCAAAACACCTTGTAC.

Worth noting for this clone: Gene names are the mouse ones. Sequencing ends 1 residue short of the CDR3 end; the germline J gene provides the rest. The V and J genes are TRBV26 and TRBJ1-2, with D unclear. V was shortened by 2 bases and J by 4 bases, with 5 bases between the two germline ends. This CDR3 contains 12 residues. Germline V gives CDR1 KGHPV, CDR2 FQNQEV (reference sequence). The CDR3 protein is CASSLAVSDYTF. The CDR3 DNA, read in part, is TGTGCCAGCAGTCTGGCAGTCTCCGACTACACC.

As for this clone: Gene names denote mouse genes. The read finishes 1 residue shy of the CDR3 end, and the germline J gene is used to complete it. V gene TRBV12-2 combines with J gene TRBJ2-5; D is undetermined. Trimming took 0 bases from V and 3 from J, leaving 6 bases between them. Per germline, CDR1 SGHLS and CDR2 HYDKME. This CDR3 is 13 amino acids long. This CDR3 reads CASSLVGQDTQYF. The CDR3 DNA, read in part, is TGTGCCAGCTCTCTCGTTGGGCAAGACACCCAGTAC.

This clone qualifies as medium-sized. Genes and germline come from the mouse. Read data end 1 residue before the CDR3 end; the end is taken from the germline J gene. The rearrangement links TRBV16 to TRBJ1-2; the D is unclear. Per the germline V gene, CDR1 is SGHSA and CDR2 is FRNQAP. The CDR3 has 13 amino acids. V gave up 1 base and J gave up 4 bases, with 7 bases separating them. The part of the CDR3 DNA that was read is TGTGCAAGCAGCTTAGCGGGCGGCTCCGACTACACC. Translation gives CASSLAGGSDYT. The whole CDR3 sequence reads CASSLAGGSDYTF.

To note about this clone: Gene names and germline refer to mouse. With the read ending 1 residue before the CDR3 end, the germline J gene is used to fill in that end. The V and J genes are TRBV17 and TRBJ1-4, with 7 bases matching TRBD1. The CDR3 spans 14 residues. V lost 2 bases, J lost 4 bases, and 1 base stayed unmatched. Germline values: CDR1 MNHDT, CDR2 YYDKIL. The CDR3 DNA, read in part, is TGTGCTAGCAGTAGATGGGACAGCAACGAAAGATTATTT. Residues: CASSRWDSNERLF. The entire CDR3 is CASSRWDSNERLFF.

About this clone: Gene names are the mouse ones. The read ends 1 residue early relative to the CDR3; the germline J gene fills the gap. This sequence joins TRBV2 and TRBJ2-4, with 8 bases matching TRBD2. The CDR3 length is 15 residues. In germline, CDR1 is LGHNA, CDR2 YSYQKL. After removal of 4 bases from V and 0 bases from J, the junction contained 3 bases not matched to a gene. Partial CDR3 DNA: TGTGCCAGCAGCCCTGGGGGGCGTAGTCAAAACACCTTGTAC. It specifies CASSPGGRSQNTLY. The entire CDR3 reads CASSPGGRSQNTLYF.

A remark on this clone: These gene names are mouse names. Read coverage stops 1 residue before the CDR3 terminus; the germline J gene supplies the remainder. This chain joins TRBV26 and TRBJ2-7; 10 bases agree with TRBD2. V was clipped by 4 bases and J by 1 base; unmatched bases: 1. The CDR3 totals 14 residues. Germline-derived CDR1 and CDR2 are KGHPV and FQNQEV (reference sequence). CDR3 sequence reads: CASSPDWGSYEQYF. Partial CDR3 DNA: TGTGCCAGCAGTCCGGACTGGGGGTCCTATGAACAGTAC.

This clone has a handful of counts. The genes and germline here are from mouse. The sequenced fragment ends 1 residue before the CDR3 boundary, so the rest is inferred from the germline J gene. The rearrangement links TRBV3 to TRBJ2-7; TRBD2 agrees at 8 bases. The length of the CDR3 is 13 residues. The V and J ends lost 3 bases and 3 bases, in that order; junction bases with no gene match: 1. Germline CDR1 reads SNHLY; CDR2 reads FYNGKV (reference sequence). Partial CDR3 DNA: TGTGCCAGCAGCTTCCTGGGGGGCTATGAACAGTAC. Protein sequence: CASSFLGGYEQY. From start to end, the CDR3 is CASSFLGGYEQYF.

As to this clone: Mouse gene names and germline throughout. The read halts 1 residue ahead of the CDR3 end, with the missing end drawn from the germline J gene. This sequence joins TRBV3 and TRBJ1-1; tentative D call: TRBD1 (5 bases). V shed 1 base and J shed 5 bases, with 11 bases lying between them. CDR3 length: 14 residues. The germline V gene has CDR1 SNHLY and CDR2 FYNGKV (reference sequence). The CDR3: CASSLGGGRTEVFF. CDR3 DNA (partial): TGTGCCAGCAGCTTAGGGGGGGGAAGGACAGAAGTCTTC.

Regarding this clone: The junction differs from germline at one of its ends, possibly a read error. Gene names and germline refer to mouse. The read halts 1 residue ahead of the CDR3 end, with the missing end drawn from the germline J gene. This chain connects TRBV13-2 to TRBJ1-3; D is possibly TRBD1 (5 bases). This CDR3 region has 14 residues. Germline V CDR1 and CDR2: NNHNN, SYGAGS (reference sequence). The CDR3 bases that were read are TGTGCCAGCAGTGACAGCCTTTCTGGAAATACGCTCTAT. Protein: CASSDSLSGNTLY. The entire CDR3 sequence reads CASSDSLSGNTLYF.